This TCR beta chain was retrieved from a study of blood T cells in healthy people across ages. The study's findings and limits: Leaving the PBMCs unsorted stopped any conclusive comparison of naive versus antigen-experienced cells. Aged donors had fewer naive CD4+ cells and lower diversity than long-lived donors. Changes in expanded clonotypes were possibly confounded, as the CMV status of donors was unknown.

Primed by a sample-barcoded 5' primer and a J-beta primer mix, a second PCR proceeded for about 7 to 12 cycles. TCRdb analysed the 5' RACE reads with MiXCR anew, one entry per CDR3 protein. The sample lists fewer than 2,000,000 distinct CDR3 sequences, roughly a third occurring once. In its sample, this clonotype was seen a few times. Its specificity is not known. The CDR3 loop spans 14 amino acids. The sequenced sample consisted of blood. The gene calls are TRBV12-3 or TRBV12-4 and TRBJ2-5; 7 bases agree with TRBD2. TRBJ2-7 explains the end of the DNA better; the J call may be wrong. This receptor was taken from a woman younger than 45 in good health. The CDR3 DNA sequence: TGTGCCAGCAGTTTCGGGGGGTTGTCCTACGAGCAGTACTTC. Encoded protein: CASSFGGLSYEQYF.